A selection of T cell receptor beta chains follows, all from one sample in a study of T cell changes during pregnancy in multiple sclerosis. Using immunoSEQ multiplex PCR, the repertoire was profiled, and TCRdb retains in-frame clones only, with some absent. The sample contains under 55,000 clones, roughly 94% of which appear only once. Here the sequenced sample was CD4+ T cells from peripheral blood mononuclear cells, taken in the third trimester of pregnancy. The receptors come from a female donor with multiple sclerosis, enrolled in a pregnancy study. CDR3s include the opening cysteine and the closing phenylalanine or tryptophan. Each record gives: CDR3 length, J gene, D gene, V gene, clone size, CDR3 DNA, CDR3 protein. D genes are given only for firm matches. The size of a clone is reported for some rows only, either as once, few or many, or as a class for expanded clones.

14 TRBJ2-3 TRBD2 TRBV7-2 . TGTGCCAGCAGCTTCGCGGGAGGGATAGATACGCAGTATTTT CASSFAGGIDTQYF
17 TRBJ2-1 TRBD2 TRBV2 . TGTGCCAGCAGTGAGATACTAGCGGGAGGTACCTACAATGAGCAGTTCTTC CASSEILAGGTYNEQFF
14 TRBJ1-4 TRBD1 TRBV2 . TGTGCCAGCAGCGACCGGGACAGGGACGAAAAACTGTTTTTT CASSDRDRDEKLFF
13 TRBJ2-2 . TRBV2 . TGTGCCAGCAGGACAGAGAACACCGGGGAGCTGTTTTTT CASRTENTGELFF
15 TRBJ1-1 . TRBV6-6 . TGTGCCAGCAGGGTCAGTGGTCATGGGAACACTGAAGCTTTCTTT CASRVSGHGNTEAFF
13 TRBJ2-1 TRBD1 TRBV5-6 . TGTGCCAGCAGCTGGGGACAGAACAATGAGCAGTTCTTC CASSWGQNNEQFF
14 TRBJ2-5 . TRBV7-9 . TGTGCCAGCAGCCCCGTCGGAGTACCGGAGACCCAGTACTTC CASSPVGVPETQYF
14 TRBJ2-5 . TRBV7-2 . TGTGCCAGCAGCTTAGGCAGGGCGCAAGAGACCCAGTACTTC CASSLGRAQETQYF
14 TRBJ1-5 . TRBV28 . TGTGCCAGCAGTTTTGGCCTCCTCAATCAGCCCCAGCATTTT CASSFGLLNQPQHF
13 TRBJ2-1 . TRBV6-4 . TGTGCCAGCAGTGACCGAGGTCTACGGCCGTTGTTCTTC CASSDRGLRPLFF
15 TRBJ2-7 TRBD2 TRBV27 . TGTGCCAGCAGGGAAAGACTAGCGGGAGTGAGGGAGCAGTACTTC CASRERLAGVREQYF
17 TRBJ2-7 TRBD1 TRBV30 . TGTGCCTGGAGTCAACTACGCCAGGGGGCGATCTCCTACGAGCAGTACTTC CAWSQLRQGAISYEQYF
14 TRBJ2-1 . TRBV29-1 . TGCAGCGTTGGCCGCCTGACAGGTTACAATGAGCAGTTCTTC CSVGRLTGYNEQFF
14 TRBJ2-2 . TRBV7-3 . TGTGCCAGCAGCTTACGGGCGAACACCGGGGAGCTGTTTTTT CASSLRANTGELFF
15 TRBJ2-5 TRBD2 TRBV4-1 . TGCGCCAGCAGCCGGGGACTAGTAGTAGGAGAGACCCAGTACTTC CASSRGLVVGETQYF
14 TRBJ1-1 TRBD1 TRBV19 . TGTGCCAGTATACCTGACAGGGGAGTCACTGAAGCTTTCTTT CASIPDRGVTEAFF
13 TRBJ1-6 . TRBV6-6 . TGTGCCAGCAGTTACGGGACAAATTCACCCCTCCACTTT CASSYGTNSPLHF
13 TRBJ2-2 . TRBV7-2 . TGTGCCAGCAGCCCCAGGGTCACCGGGGAGCTGTTTTTT CASSPRVTGELFF
16 TRBJ2-3 TRBD1 TRBV9 . TGTGCCAGCAGCGTAGGATGGACAGGGTCGACAGATACGCAGTATTTT CASSVGWTGSTDTQYF
18 TRBJ2-2 TRBD2 TRBV7-3 . TGTGCCAGCAGCCCGATCTTCCTAGCGGGGGGCTTCACCGGGGAGCTGTTTTTT CASSPIFLAGGFTGELFF
15 TRBJ2-5 . TRBV5-1 . TGCGCCAGCAGGTTTGGTACGCGCAGCGGGGAGACCCAGTACTTC CASRFGTRSGETQYF
14 TRBJ1-1 TRBD1 TRBV30 . TGTGCCTGGGCGGGACAGGGCCTGAACACTGAAGCTTTCTTT CAWAGQGLNTEAFF
14 TRBJ2-5 . TRBV27 . TGTGCCAGCAGTTTATTCGGCCCGAGGGAGACCCAGTACTTC CASSLFGPRETQYF
11 TRBJ2-1 . TRBV28 . TGTGCCAACGGGGGTTTGGGGGAGCAGTTCTTC CANGGLGEQFF
17 TRBJ2-1 TRBD2 TRBV18 few TGTGCCAGCTCACCACCGAGACTAGCGGGAGCCAACAATGAGCAGTTCTTC CASSPPRLAGANNEQFF
17 TRBJ2-3 TRBD2 TRBV5-1 . TGCGCCAGCAGCTTGGGTCGGACTAGCGGATACACAGATACGCAGTATTTT CASSLGRTSGYTDTQYF
13 TRBJ1-1 . TRBV5-5 . TGTGCCAGCAGCTACACACAGGGTTTTGAAGCTTTCTTT CASSYTQGFEAFF
15 TRBJ2-3 TRBD2 TRBV7-7 . TGTGCTAGCAGCCTGACTAGCGGGAGAACAGATACGCAGTATTTT CASSLTSGRTDTQYF
14 TRBJ1-3 . TRBV18 . TGTGCCAGCTCACCGGGGCCCACCGGACGCACCATATATTTT CASSPGPTGRTIYF
14 TRBJ1-6 . TRBV5-1 few TGCGCCAGCAGCTTGGGAGCGGAAAATTCACCCCTCCACTTT CASSLGAENSPLHF
14 TRBJ1-2 TRBD1 TRBV28 . TGTGCCAGCAGGAAGGGGGCGCGGGTCTATGGCTACACCTTC CASRKGARVYGYTF
17 TRBJ2-5 . TRBV7-8 . TGTGCCAGCAGCTTAACATCGAGGGCTAGGGGGCAAGAGACCCAGTACTTC CASSLTSRARGQETQYF
12 TRBJ1-2 . TRBV6-5 . TGTGCCAGCCTAACAGGGACCGGGGGCTACACCTTC CASLTGTGGYTF
18 TRBJ2-6 . TRBV11-3 . TGTGCCAGCAGCTTAGAGACAGATTTAAGTTCTGGGGCCAACGTCCTGACTTTC CASSLETDLSSGANVLTF
12 TRBJ1-5 . TRBV28 . TGTGCCAGCAGCCCTACGAGGCAGCCCCAGCATTTT CASSPTRQPQHF
17 TRBJ1-1 . TRBV30 . TGTGCCTGGAGTGGCGACAGGTTCCGCTCCACTTACACTGAAGCTTTCTTT CAWSGDRFRSTYTEAFF
13 TRBJ1-2 . TRBV19 once TGTGCCAGTATCTCCAGGGATCACTATGGCTACACCTTC CASISRDHYGYTF
16 TRBJ2-1 TRBD2 TRBV7-2 . TGTGCCAGCAGAACCCCGGCTAGCGGGAGGGGGGATGAGCAGTTCTTC CASRTPASGRGDEQFF
13 TRBJ1-1 TRBD1 TRBV2 . TGTGCCAGTAAGGGACAGGGAGGGACTGAAGCTTTCTTT CASKGQGGTEAFF
15 TRBJ1-6 TRBD1 TRBV6-5 few TGTGCCAGCAGTTCACGGACAGGGTTTGCCTCACCCCTCCACTTT CASSSRTGFASPLHF
13 TRBJ1-1 . TRBV7-3 . TGTGCCAGCTCGGAGGGAGTGAACACTGAAGCTTTCTTT CASSEGVNTEAFF
17 TRBJ1-5 . TRBV28 . TGTGCCAGCAGTCCACTCCCGACAGTATATAGCAATCAGCCCCAGCATTTT CASSPLPTVYSNQPQHF
15 TRBJ2-1 TRBD1 TRBV6-1 . TGTGCCAGCAGAGCGACCGGGACAGGGATGAATGAGCAGTTCTTC CASRATGTGMNEQFF
17 TRBJ2-3 . TRBV4-1 . TGCGCCAGCAGCCAAGTTAGACGGCGGAGAAGCACAGATACGCAGTATTTT CASSQVRRRRSTDTQYF
13 TRBJ1-2 TRBD1 TRBV7-2 . TGTGCCAGCAGCTTAGAAGGGGGCGATGGCTACACCTTC CASSLEGGDGYTF
12 TRBJ2-2 . TRBV6-1 . TGTGCCCTTAGAGGCAAAACCGGGGAGCTGTTTTTT CALRGKTGELFF
15 TRBJ2-1 TRBD2 TRBV5-1 . TGCGCCAGCAGCGGGACTAGCGGGAGGAGGAATGAGCAGTTCTTC CASSGTSGRRNEQFF
15 TRBJ2-3 TRBD2 TRBV7-3 . TGTGCCAGCAGCTTAAGGTCTAGCGGGGTGGATACGCAGTATTTT CASSLRSSGVDTQYF
13 TRBJ2-5 . TRBV5-1 . TGCGCCAGCAGCTTCTCCGGCCAAGAGACCCAGTACTTC CASSFSGQETQYF
16 TRBJ2-7 . TRBV7-3 . TGTGCCAGCACCCCTTTTAGGAACAGGGCGACCTACGAGCAGTACTTC CASTPFRNRATYEQYF
15 TRBJ1-4 TRBD1 TRBV5-5 . TGTGCCAGCAGACGAGACGCAGGGGGCTATGAAAAACTGTTTTTT CASRRDAGGYEKLFF
15 TRBJ2-5 . TRBV7-9 . TGTGCCAGCAGCCCAGGGACATCGTACCAAGAGACCCAGTACTTC CASSPGTSYQETQYF
15 TRBJ2-7 . TRBV28 . TGTGCCAGCAGTTTAGCCTTGGGGACTTTTTACGAGCAGTACTTC CASSLALGTFYEQYF
17 TRBJ1-2 TRBD1 TRBV13 . TGTGCCAGCAGCAGCATACGGACAGGGGGCTACGACTATGGCTACACCTTC CASSSIRTGGYDYGYTF